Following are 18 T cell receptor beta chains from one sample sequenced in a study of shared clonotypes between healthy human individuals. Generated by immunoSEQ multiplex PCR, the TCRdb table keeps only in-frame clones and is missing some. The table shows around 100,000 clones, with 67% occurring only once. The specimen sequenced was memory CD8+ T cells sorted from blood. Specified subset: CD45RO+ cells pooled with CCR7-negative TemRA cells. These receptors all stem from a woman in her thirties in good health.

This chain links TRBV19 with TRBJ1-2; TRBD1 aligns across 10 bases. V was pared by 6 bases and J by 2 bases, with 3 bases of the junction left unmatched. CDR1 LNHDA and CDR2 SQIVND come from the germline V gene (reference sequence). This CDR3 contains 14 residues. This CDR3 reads CASSRQGANYGYTF. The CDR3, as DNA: TGTGCCAGTAGCAGACAGGGGGCGAACTATGGCTACACCTTC. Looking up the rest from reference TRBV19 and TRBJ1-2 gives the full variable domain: DGGITQSPKYLFRKEGQNVTLSCEQNLNHDAMYWYRQDPGQGLRLIYYSQIVNDFQKGDIAEGYSVSREKKESFPLTVTSAQKNPTAFYLCASSRQGANYGYTFGSGTRLTVV.

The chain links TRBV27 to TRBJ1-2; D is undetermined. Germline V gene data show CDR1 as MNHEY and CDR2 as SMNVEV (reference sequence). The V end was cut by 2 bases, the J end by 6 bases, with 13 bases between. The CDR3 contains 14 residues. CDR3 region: CASSLRGYYDGYTF. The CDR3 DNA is TGTGCCAGCAGTTTACGGGGATACTATGATGGCTACACCTTC.

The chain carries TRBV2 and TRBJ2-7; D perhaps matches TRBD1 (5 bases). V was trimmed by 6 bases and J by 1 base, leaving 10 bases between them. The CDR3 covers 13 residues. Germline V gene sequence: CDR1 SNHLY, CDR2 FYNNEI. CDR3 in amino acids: CASRLYRSYEQYF. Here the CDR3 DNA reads TGTGCCAGCAGACTTTACAGGTCCTACGAGCAGTACTTC.

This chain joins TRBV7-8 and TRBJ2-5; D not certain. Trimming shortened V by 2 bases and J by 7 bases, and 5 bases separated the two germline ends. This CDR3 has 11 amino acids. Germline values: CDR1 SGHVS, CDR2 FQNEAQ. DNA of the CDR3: TGTGCCAGCAGCTTATTCGGGACCCAGTACTTC. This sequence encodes CASSLFGTQYF. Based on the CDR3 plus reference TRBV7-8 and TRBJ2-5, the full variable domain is GAGVSQSPRYKVAKRGQDVALRCDPISGHVSLFWYQQALGQGPEFLTYFQNEAQLDKSGLPSDRFFAERPEGSVSTLKIQRTQQEDSAVYLCASSLFGTQYFGPGTRLLVL.

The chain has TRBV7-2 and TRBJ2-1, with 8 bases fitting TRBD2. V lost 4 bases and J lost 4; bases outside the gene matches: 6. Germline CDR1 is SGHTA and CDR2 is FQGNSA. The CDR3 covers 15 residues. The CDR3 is CASSSLAGIYNEQFF. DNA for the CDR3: TGTGCCAGCAGCTCGCTAGCGGGTATTTACAATGAGCAGTTCTTC.

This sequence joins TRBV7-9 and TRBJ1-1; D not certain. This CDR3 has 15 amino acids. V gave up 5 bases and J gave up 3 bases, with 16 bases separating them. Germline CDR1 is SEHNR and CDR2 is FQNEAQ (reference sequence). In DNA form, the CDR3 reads TGTGCCAGCAGCCCCCCCCACAAGGAATACACTGAAGCTTTCTTT. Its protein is CASSPPHKEYTEAFF.

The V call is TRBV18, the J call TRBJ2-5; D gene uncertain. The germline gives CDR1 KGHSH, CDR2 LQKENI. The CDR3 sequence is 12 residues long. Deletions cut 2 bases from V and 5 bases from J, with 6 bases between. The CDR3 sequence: CASSPWGETQYF. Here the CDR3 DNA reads TGTGCCAGCTCACCATGGGGTGAGACCCAGTACTTC. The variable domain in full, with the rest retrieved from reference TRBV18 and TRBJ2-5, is NAGVMQNPRHLVRRRGQEARLRCSPMKGHSHVYWYRQLPEEGLKFMVYLQKENIIDESGMPKERFSAEFPKEGPSILRIQQVVRGDSAAYFCASSPWGETQYFGPGTRLLVL.

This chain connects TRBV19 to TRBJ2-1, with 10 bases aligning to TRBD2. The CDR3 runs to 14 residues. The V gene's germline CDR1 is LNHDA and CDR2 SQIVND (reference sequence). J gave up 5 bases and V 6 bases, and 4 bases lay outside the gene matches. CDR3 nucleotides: TGTGCCAGTAGCATTGGACTAGCGGACAATGAGCAGTTCTTC. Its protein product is CASSIGLADNEQFF. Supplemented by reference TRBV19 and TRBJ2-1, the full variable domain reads DGGITQSPKYLFRKEGQNVTLSCEQNLNHDAMYWYRQDPGQGLRLIYYSQIVNDFQKGDIAEGYSVSREKKESFPLTVTSAQKNPTAFYLCASSIGLADNEQFFGPGTRLTVL.

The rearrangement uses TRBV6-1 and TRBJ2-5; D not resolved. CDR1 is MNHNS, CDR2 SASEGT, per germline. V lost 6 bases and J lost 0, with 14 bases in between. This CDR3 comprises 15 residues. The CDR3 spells CASSFVNTNQETQYF. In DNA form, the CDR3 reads TGTGCCAGCAGCTTCGTAAATACGAACCAAGAGACCCAGTACTTC.

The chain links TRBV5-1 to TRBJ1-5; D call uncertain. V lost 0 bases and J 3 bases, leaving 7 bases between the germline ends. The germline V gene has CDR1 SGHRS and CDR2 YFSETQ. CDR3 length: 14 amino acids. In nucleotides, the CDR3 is TGCGCCAGCAGCTTGGAGGGTCCCAATCAGCCCCAGCATTTT. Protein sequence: CASSLEGPNQPQHF.

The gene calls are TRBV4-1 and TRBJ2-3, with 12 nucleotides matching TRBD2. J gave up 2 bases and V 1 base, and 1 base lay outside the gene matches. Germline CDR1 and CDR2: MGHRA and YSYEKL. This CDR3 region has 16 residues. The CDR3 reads CASSQGTSGATDTQYF. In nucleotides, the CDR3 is TGCGCCAGCAGCCAAGGGACTAGCGGGGCCACAGATACGCAGTATTTT.

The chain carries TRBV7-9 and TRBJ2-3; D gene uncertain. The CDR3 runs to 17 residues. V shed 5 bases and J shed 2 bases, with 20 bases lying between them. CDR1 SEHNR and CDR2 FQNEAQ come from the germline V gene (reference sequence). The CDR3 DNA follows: TGTGCCAGCAGCCCCCCCAGCTCACATAACCCCACAGATACGCAGTATTTT. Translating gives CASSPPSSHNPTDTQYF. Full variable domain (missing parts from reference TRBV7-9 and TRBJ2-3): DTGVSQNPRHKITKRGQNVTFRCDPISEHNRLYWYRQTLGQGPEFLTYFQNEAQLEKSRLLSDRFSAERPKGSFSTLEIQRTEQGDSAMYLCASSPPSSHNPTDTQYFGPGTRLTVL.

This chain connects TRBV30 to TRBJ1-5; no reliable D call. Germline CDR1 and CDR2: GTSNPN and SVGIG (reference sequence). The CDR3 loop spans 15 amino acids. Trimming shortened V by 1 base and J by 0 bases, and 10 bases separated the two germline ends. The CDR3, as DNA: TGTGCCTGGAGTGGCGGACTATATAGCAATCAGCCCCAGCATTTT. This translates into CAWSGGLYSNQPQHF.

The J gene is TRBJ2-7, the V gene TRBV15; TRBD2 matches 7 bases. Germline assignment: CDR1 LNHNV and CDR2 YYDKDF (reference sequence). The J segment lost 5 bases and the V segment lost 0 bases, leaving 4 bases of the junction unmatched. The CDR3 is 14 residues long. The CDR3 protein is CATSRDREAHEQYF. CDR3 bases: TGTGCCACCAGCAGAGACCGGGAGGCCCACGAGCAGTACTTC.

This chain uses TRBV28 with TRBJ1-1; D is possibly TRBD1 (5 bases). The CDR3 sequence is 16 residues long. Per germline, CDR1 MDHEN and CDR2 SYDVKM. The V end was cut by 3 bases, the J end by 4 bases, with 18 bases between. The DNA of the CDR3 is TGTGCCAGCAGTTTGATGAGGAGGGGATGGGCCACTGAAGCTTTCTTT. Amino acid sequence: CASSLMRRGWATEAFF.

DNA for the CDR3: TGTGCCAGCAGCCCAGCCGGGACAGCATCCCTCGGCTCCGGAAACACCATATATTTT. It specifies CASSPAGTASLGSGNTIYF. This chain links TRBV11-2 with TRBJ1-3, with 7 nucleotides matching TRBD1. In germline, CDR1 is SGHAT, CDR2 FQNNGV. The J segment lost 4 bases and the V segment lost 5 bases, leaving 20 bases of the junction unmatched. The CDR3 covers 19 residues.

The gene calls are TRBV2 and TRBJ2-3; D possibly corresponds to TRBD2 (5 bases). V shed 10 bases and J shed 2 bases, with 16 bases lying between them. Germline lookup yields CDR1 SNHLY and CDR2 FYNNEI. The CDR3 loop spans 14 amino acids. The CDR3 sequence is CATGGPGTTDTQYF. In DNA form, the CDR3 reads TGTGCCACCGGAGGCCCCGGCACCACAGATACGCAGTATTTT.

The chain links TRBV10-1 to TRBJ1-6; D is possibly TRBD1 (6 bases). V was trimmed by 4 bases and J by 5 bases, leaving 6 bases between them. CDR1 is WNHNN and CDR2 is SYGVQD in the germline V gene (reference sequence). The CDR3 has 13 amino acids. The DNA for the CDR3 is TGCGCCAGCAGTGGACAGGATAATTCACCCCTCCACTTT. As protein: CASSGQDNSPLHF.